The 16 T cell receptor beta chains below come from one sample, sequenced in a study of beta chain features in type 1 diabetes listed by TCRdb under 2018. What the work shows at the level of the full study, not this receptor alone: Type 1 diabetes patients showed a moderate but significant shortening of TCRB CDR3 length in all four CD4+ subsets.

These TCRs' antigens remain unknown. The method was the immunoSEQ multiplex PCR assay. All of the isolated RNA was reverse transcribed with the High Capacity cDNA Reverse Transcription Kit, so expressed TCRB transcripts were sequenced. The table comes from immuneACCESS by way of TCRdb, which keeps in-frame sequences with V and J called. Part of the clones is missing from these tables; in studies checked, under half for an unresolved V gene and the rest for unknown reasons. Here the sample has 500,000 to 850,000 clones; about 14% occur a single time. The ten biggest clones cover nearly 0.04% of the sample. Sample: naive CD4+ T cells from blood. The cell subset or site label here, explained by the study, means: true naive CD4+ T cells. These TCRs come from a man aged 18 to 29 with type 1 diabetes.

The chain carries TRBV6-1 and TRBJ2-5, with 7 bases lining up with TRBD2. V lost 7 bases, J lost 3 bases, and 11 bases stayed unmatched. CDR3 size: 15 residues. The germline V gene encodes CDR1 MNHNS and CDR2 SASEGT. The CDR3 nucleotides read TGTGCCAGCACCACGGGCGGTGCGGGGGAAGAGACCCAGTACTTC. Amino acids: CASTTGGAGEETQYF.

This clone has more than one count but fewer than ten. CDR3 sequence reads: CASSSPWGTTAYF. As DNA, the CDR3 is TGTGCCAGCAGCTCCCCGTGGGGGACCACCGCGTATTTT. This sequence joins TRBV9 and TRBJ2-3, with D perhaps TRBD1 or TRBD2 (5 bases each). Trimming pared 4 bases from V and 14 bases from J, leaving 20 bases between. The CDR3 consists of 13 residues. Germline-derived CDR1 and CDR2 are SGDLS and YYNGEE.

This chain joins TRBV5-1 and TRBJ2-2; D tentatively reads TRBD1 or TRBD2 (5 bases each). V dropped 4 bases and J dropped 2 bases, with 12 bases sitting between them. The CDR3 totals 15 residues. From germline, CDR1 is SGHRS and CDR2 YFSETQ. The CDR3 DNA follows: TGCGCCAGCAGCCTCCGGGACGTAAACACCGGGGAGCTGTTTTTT. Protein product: CASSLRDVNTGELFF.

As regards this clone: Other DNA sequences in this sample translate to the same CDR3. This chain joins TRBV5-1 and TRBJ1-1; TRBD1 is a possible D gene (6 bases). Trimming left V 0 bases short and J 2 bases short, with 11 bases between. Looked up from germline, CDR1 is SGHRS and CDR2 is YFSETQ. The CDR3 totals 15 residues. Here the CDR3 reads CASSLALGQNTEAFF. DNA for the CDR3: TGCGCCAGCAGCTTGGCCCTGGGACAAAACACTGAAGCTTTCTTT.

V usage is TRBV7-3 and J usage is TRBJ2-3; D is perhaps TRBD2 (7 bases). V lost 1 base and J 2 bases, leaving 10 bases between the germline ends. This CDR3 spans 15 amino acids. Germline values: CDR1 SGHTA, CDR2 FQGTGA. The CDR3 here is CASSLRAGATDTQYF. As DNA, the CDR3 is TGTGCCAGCAGCTTAAGGGCGGGGGCCACAGATACGCAGTATTTT.

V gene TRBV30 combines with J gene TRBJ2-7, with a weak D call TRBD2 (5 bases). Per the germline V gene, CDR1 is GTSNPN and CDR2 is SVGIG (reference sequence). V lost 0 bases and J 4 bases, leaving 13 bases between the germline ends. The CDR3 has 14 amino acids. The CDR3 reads CAWSVRGFEYEQYF. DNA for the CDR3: TGTGCCTGGAGTGTTCGAGGGTTCGAGTACGAGCAGTACTTC.

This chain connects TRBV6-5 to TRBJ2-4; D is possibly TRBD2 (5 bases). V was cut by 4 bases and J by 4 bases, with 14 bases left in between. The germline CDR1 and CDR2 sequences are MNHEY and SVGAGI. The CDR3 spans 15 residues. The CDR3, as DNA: TGTGCCAGCAGTTGGGGAGCCGTACGAAAAAACATTCAGTACTTC. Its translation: CASSWGAVRKNIQYF.

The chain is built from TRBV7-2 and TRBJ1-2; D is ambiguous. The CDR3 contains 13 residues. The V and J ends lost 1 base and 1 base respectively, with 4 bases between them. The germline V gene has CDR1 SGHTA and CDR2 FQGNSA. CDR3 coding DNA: TGTGCCAGCAGCTTAGACCATAACTATGGCTACACCTTC. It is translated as CASSLDHNYGYTF.

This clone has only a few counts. The CDR3 sequence is CASSPTSGRPTGELFF. The CDR3 bases are TGTGCCAGCAGCCCCACTAGCGGGAGGCCCACCGGGGAGCTGTTTTTT. This chain connects TRBV7-9 to TRBJ2-2; 12 nucleotides agree with TRBD2. In germline, CDR1 is SEHNR, CDR2 FQNEAQ (reference sequence). V shed 5 bases and J 4 bases; nucleotides not matched to a gene: 5. The CDR3 contains 16 residues. The full variable domain, its missing parts supplied by reference TRBV7-9 and TRBJ2-2, is DTGVSQNPRHKITKRGQNVTFRCDPISEHNRLYWYRQTLGQGPEFLTYFQNEAQLEKSRLLSDRFSAERPKGSFSTLEIQRTEQGDSAMYLCASSPTSGRPTGELFFGEGSRLTVL.

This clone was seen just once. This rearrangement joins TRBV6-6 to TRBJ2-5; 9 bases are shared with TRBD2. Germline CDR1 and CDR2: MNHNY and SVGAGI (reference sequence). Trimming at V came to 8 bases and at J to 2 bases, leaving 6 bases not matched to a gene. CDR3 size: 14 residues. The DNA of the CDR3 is TGTGCCAGCCTCGAGCGGGAGGTACAAGAGACCCAGTACTTC. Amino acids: CASLEREVQETQYF.

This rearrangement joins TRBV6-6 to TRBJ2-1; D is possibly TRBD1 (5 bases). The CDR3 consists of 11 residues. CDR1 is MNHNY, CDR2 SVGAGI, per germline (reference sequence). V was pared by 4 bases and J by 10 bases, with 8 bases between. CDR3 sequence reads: CASSSGYEQFF. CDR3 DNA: TGTGCCAGCAGTTCAGGGTACGAGCAGTTCTTC.

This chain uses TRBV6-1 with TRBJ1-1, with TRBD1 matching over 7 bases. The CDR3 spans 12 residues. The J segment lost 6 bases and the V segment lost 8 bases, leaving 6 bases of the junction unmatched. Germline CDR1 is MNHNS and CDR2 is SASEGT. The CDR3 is CASHEGASEAFF. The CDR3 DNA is TGTGCCAGCCATGAGGGGGCCTCTGAAGCTTTCTTT.

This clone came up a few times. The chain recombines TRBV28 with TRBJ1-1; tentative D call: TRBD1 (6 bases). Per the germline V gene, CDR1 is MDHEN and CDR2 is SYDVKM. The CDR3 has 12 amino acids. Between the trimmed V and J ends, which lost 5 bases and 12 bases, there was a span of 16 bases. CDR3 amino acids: CASSPGQPTSFF. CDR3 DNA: TGTGCCAGCAGTCCTGGACAGCCGACGTCTTTCTTT.

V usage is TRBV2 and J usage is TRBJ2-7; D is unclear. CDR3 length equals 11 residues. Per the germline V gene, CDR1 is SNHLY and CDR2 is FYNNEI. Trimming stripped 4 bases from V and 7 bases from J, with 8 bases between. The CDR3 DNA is TGTGCCAGCAGTGTGGCCTTTGAGCAGTACTTC. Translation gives CASSVAFEQYF.

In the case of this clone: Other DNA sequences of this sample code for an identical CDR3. DNA of the CDR3: TGTGCCAGCAGCTTATACTCCTACGAGCAGTACTTC. It is translated as CASSLYSYEQYF. The V gene is TRBV7-2, the J gene TRBJ2-7; D is ambiguous. The CDR3 has 12 residues. Per the germline V gene, CDR1 is SGHTA and CDR2 is FQGNSA. V lost 2 bases, J lost 0 bases, and 2 bases lay in between.

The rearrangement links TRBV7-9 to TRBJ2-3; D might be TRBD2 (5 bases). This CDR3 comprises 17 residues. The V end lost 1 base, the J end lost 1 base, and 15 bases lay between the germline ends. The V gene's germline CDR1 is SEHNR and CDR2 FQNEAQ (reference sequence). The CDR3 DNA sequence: TGTGCCAGCAGCTTAGTAGGGCAACTAGGCGGCACAGATACGCAGTATTTT. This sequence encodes CASSLVGQLGGTDTQYF.